Below are 22 T cell receptor delta chains sequenced from a single sample in a study of gamma delta lymphoproliferative disorders and STAT genes. TCRdb re-analyzed the multiplex PCR reads via CATT. This table holds 1,200 or so delta-chain clones, more than 1.3% found once. The receptor sequences were amplified from genomic DNA of peripheral blood mononuclear cells. Sequences were obtained from blood. The receptor source for this set is a human donor in good health.

This clone was recorded a few times. The amino acid sequence in TCRdb belongs to a much larger clone and departs from this DNA's translation at residue 12, likely a sequencing read error; the sequence shown is translated from the DNA. This rearrangement joins TRDV2 to TRDJ1; TRDD3 matches at 8 bases. The CDR3 is 14 amino acids. The germline V gene encodes CDR1 GEAIGNYY and CDR2 EKD. The CDR3 DNA sequence: TGTGCCTGTGACAGACTGGGGGGGACCGATAAACCCATCTTT. Translating gives CACDRLGGTDKPIF.

A remark on this clone: The protein given by TCRdb reflects a much larger clone and differs at residue 12 from this DNA's translation, likely from a read error; the protein shown is the DNA's translation. The chain recombines TRDV1 with TRDJ1; D tentatively reads TRDD2 or TRDD3 (5 bases each). Trimming removed 2 bases from V and 2 bases from J, with 36 bases in between. The germline CDR1 and CDR2 sequences are TSWWSYY and QGS. This CDR3 region has 23 residues. Here the CDR3 reads CALGEIPHLHTWTGISITDKLIF. Here the CDR3 DNA reads TGTGCTCTTGGGGAAATCCCTCACCTACACACCTGGACTGGAATTTCTATTACCGATAAACTCATCTTT.

This clone has a handful of counts. The protein that TCRdb holds for this DNA derives from a much larger clone and differs from the translated DNA at residue 5, which likely indicates a read error; the protein shown here is translated from the DNA. CDR3 nucleotide sequence: TGTGCTCTTGGCCTCCGAGGGGTCGGCCTTCCTAAGCCCGAGGTACTGGGGGATACGGGGTACACCGATAAACTCATCTTT. Encoded protein: CALGLRGVGLPKPEVLGDTGYTDKLIF. The chain uses TRDV1 and TRDJ1, with 13 positions matching TRDD3. This CDR3 contains 27 residues. The V segment lost 6 bases and the J segment 0 bases; nucleotides outside the gene matches: 37. Germline V CDR1 and CDR2: TSWWSYY, QGS.

On this clone itself: TCRdb has a much larger clone's protein, which differs at residue 5 from the translation of this DNA, likely because of a read error; what is shown is the protein translated from the DNA. The gene calls are TRDV2 and TRDJ1; TRDD3 is a possible D gene (5 bases). The CDR3 totals 15 residues. With 3 bases removed from V and 2 bases from J, the gap between germline ends came to 15 bases. The germline V gene has CDR1 GEAIGNYY and CDR2 EKD. The CDR3 protein is CACDAKGGTTDKLIF. In nucleotides, the CDR3 is TGTGCCTGTGACGCTAAAGGGGGCACGACCGATAAACTCATCTTT.

This clone was counted a few times. The TCRdb record carries a much larger clone's protein, which differs from this DNA's translation at residue 7; a read error is the likely cause, and the protein listed here is the DNA translation. This rearrangement joins TRDV1 to TRDJ1; no reliable D call. The V and J ends lost 6 bases and 10 bases respectively, with 15 bases between them. CDR1 and CDR2 (germline): TSWWSYY, QGS. CDR3 length: 12 residues. CDR3 sequence (DNA): TGTGCTCTTGGAGACCTAGGGTGTGGACTCATCTTT. This codes for CALGDLGCGLIF.

This clone has just a few counts. The protein in TCRdb stems from a much larger clone and differs at residue 3 from this DNA's translation, likely a read error; here the protein is translated from the DNA. The J gene is TRDJ1, the V gene TRDV1; D is possibly TRDD3 (6 bases). The CDR3 is 23 residues long. Germline V gene data show CDR1 as TSWWSYY and CDR2 as QGS. The CDR3 nucleotides read TGTGCTCCTGGGGAAATCCCTCACCTACACACCCGGACTGGAATTTCTATTACCGATAAACTCATCTTT. It yields the protein CAPGEIPHLHTRTGISITDKLIF.

This clone has more than one count but fewer than ten. This DNA translates differently at residue 14 from the TCRdb protein, which is that of a much larger clone; a read error is likely, and the protein shown is the DNA's own translation. The chain carries TRDV1 and TRDJ1, with 13 bases matching TRDD3. In germline, CDR1 is TSWWSYY, CDR2 QGS. V lost 6 bases, J lost 0 bases, and 37 bases stayed unmatched. This CDR3 has 27 residues. The CDR3 DNA reads TGTGCTCTTGGCCCCCGAGGGGTCGGCCTTCCTAAGCCCAAGGTACTGGGGGATACGGGGTACACCGATAAACTCATCTTT. It yields the protein CALGPRGVGLPKPKVLGDTGYTDKLIF.

A few counts support this clone. This DNA translates differently at residue 6 from the TCRdb protein, which is that of a much larger clone; a read error is likely, and the protein shown is the DNA's own translation. CDR3 sequence reads: CACDVLGVVPGTDKLIF. CDR3 in DNA: TGTGCCTGTGACGTCCTTGGGGTTGTACCCGGCACCGATAAACTCATCTTT. The chain combines TRDV2 with TRDJ1; the D gene is possibly TRDD3 (5 bases). From germline, CDR1 is GEAIGNYY and CDR2 EKD. V was clipped by 3 bases and J by 1 base, with 20 bases between them. The CDR3 loop spans 17 amino acids.

In this sample, this clone turned up a few times. This sequence is one base from a far larger clone and is likely a read error. Distinct nucleotide sequences in the sample also encode this CDR3. The CDR3 protein is CALGEPTNPYEDVLGDRYTDKLIF. DNA for the CDR3: TGTGCTCTTGGGGAGCCTACTAACCCCTACGAAGACGTACTGGGGGACAGGTACACCGATAAACTCATCTTT. The V gene is TRDV1, the J gene TRDJ1; TRDD3 matches 9 bases. Trimming removed 3 bases from V and 0 bases from J; junction bases left unmatched: 29. The CDR3 is 24 amino acids. CDR1 and CDR2 (germline): TSWWSYY, QGS.

This clone was seen only a few times. TCRdb attributes to this sequence the protein of a much larger clone, which differs from the DNA translation at residue 5; a read error is likely, and the protein displayed is translated from the DNA. The rearrangement links TRAV38-2/DV8 to TRDJ1; 7 nucleotides match TRDD3. The CDR3 has 15 amino acids. In germline, CDR1 is TSESDYY, CDR2 QEAYKQQN. V lost 4 bases, J lost 0 bases, and 6 bases stayed unmatched. The CDR3 bases are TGTGCTTATAGGGTGGGGGACCCGTACACCGATAAACTCATCTTT. Translating it yields CAYRVGDPYTDKLIF.

As for this clone: The mismatch at residues 5 and 10 between this DNA's translation and the TCRdb protein of a much larger clone likely reflects a read error; the protein shown is translated from the DNA. The chain employs TRDV1 and TRDJ1; D remains unclear. Germline values: CDR1 TSWWSYY, CDR2 QGS. The CDR3 is 15 amino acids. V lost 5 bases, J lost 4 bases, and 17 bases lay in between. This CDR3 reads CALGSARQGIDKLIF. The CDR3 DNA reads as TGTGCTCTTGGGAGTGCTCGACAGGGCATCGATAAACTCATCTTT.

This clone came up a few times. The amino acid sequence in TCRdb belongs to a much larger clone and departs from this DNA's translation at residue 5, likely a sequencing read error; the sequence shown is translated from the DNA. The CDR3 is CAFEFRNFFTGGYAPRPDKLIF. The DNA of the CDR3 is TGTGCCTTTGAATTTCGGAACTTCTTTACTGGGGGATACGCTCCCCGACCCGATAAACTCATCTTT. This chain uses TRDV3 with TRDJ1; 13 bases match TRDD3. Losses at the gene ends were 2 bases for V and 3 bases for J; bases not matched to a gene: 27. Looked up from germline, CDR1 is TVYSNPD and CDR2 is GDNSRS (reference sequence). CDR3 length: 22 residues.

This chain links TRDV1 with TRDJ1, with D perhaps matching TRDD2 (7 bases). This CDR3 region has 21 residues. Trimming shortened V by 0 bases and J by 6 bases, and 32 bases separated the two germline ends. Germline assignment: CDR1 TSWWSYY and CDR2 QGS. CDR3: CALGELRSYAGEYEHANKLIF. The CDR3, as DNA: TGTGCTCTTGGGGAACTTCGTTCCTACGCTGGGGAATACGAGCACGCCAATAAACTCATCTTT.

Remarks on this clone: A single base is all that separates this from a far larger clone, so a read error is likely. Other nucleotide sequences in the sample specify the same CDR3. The gene calls are TRDV3 and TRDJ1, with 8 bases identical to TRDD3. There are 21 residues in the CDR3. Germline V gives CDR1 TVYSNPD, CDR2 GDNSRS (reference sequence). The CDR3: CAFSSPTGWGYREMYTDKLIF. The CDR3 DNA is TGCGCCTTTAGTAGTCCTACTGGCTGGGGATACCGGGAGATGTACACCGATAAACTCATCTTT.

This clone was found a few times. This sequence is one base from a far larger clone and is likely a read error. The sample contains more than one DNA sequence encoding this CDR3. The J gene is TRDJ1, the V gene TRDV1; 10 bases map to TRDD3. Germline V gene sequence: CDR1 TSWWSYY, CDR2 QGS. The CDR3 has 25 amino acids. The junction had 33 bases not matched to a gene; V was cut back by 5 bases and J by 0 bases. This CDR3 is CALGSSPDAAFYKFDWGMYTDKLIF. CDR3 bases: TGTGCTCTTGGGTCTTCGCCCGACGCGGCCTTCTACAAATTTGACTGGGGGATGTACACCGATAAACTCATCTTT.

This clone has just a few counts. TCRdb has a much larger clone's protein, which differs at residue 16 from the translation of this DNA, likely because of a read error; what is shown is the protein translated from the DNA. The chain has TRDV2 and TRDJ1, with D tentatively TRDD3 (5 bases). Germline assignment: CDR1 GEAIGNYY and CDR2 EKD. The CDR3 consists of 17 residues. The CDR3 DNA sequence: TGTGCCTGTGACGTCTTTGGGGTTGTACCCGGCACCGATAAACTCACCTTT. Translation: CACDVFGVVPGTDKLTF.

Concerning this clone itself: TCRdb lists the protein of a much larger clone for this DNA, which differs at residue 19, so this is likely a read error; the protein given here is translated from the DNA itself. J is TRDJ1 and V is TRDV1; 12 bases are a match to TRDD3. The CDR3 spans 25 residues. J was trimmed by 1 base and V by 2 bases; bases with no gene match: 29. Germline V gene data show CDR1 as TSWWSYY and CDR2 as QGS. CDR3 amino acids: CALGEAPPLSYLTGGYPMCTDKLIF. DNA of the CDR3: TGTGCTCTTGGGGAAGCCCCCCCCTTATCCTACCTGACTGGGGGATACCCGATGTGCACCGATAAACTCATCTTT.

This clone is categorized as large. At the DNA level, this CDR3 is encoded by other sequences in the same sample as well. The chain has TRDV1 and TRDJ1; 12 bases align to TRDD3. The CDR3 contains 27 residues. Germline-derived CDR1 and CDR2 are TSWWSYY and QGS. The trim removed 2 bases at V and 2 bases at J, leaving 36 bases unmatched. The CDR3 nucleotides are TGTGCTCTTGGGGAATGGCTCCGGGCGGGTCCAGGGGCCTGGCCCATACTGGGGGATACCGAGACCGATAAACTCATCTTT. Protein product: CALGEWLRAGPGAWPILGDTETDKLIF.

This clone occurred a few times. This DNA's translation differs at residue 14 from TCRdb's protein, which comes from a much larger clone; a read error is likely, and the protein shown is translated from the DNA. V and J are TRDV2 and TRDJ1; 13 nucleotides line up with TRDD3. Per the germline V gene, CDR1 is GEAIGNYY and CDR2 is EKD. The length of the CDR3 is 18 residues. V was clipped by 0 bases and J by 7 bases; unmatched bases: 13. The CDR3 here is CACDTGLLGDTRHGKLIF. The CDR3 DNA is TGTGCCTGTGACACCGGACTACTGGGGGATACGCGGCACGGTAAACTCATCTTT.

A note on this clone: This sequence is one base from a far larger clone and is likely a read error. Other DNA sequences from this sample encode an identical CDR3 as well. V usage is TRAV29/DV5 and J usage is TRDJ1; 8 bases line up with TRDD3. The V segment lost 2 bases and the J segment 1 base; nucleotides outside the gene matches: 13. CDR1 and CDR2 from the germline V gene are NSMFDY and ISSIKDK. The CDR3 spans 17 residues. CDR3: CAASADRGGLGTDKLIF. CDR3 DNA sequence: TGTGCAGCAAGTGCCGACCGTGGGGGATTAGGCACCGATAAACTCATCTTT.

This clone was seen a handful of times. The protein given by TCRdb reflects a much larger clone and differs at residue 6 from this DNA's translation, likely from a read error; the protein shown is the DNA's translation. V usage is TRDV1 and J usage is TRDJ1; TRDD3 agrees at 8 bases. After removal of 2 bases from V and 0 bases from J, the junction contained 26 bases not matched to a gene. The CDR3 loop spans 23 amino acids. Looked up from germline, CDR1 is TSWWSYY and CDR2 is QGS. The CDR3 DNA sequence: TGTGCTCTTGGGGAATTTCTCCCTACGTGGGGGTTACTGGGGGTTCAGTACACCGATAAACTCATCTTT. Translation: CALGEFLPTWGLLGVQYTDKLIF.

Worth noting for this clone: This DNA's translation and the protein TCRdb lists, from a much larger clone, do not match at residue 7, likely due to a read error; the protein shown is translated from the DNA. J is TRDJ1 and V is TRDV1; D is perhaps TRDD3 (6 bases). CDR1 is TSWWSYY and CDR2 is QGS in the germline V gene. V gave up 0 bases and J gave up 5 bases, with 28 bases separating them. The CDR3 extends over 20 amino acids. For the CDR3, the DNA is TGTGCTCTTGGGGAACTTCCTCCTAGGAGGGTCTGGGGCCCTAGTGATAAACTCATCTTT. It translates to CALGELPPRRVWGPSDKLIF.